This TCR beta chain was retrieved from a study of T cell responses to AZD1222 COVID-19 vaccine. Notes on the study in general: The study sampled repertoires only after the peak T cell response. Mostly white British, mostly female donors; authors suggested clonal diversity may be underestimated. Compared with day 0, the breadth and depth of the Spike-specific TCR repertoire rose significantly after two doses of AZD1222.

Assay used: immunoSEQ multiplex PCR; TCRdb lists only in-frame clones, some missing. This sample has 85,000 to 95,000 clones, with approximately 91% found just once. Germline lookup yields CDR1 MNHNY and CDR2 SVGAGI (reference sequence). V lost 4 bases to trimming and J lost 6 bases; unmatched junction nucleotides: 10. This CDR3 region has 15 residues. In the case of this clone: Its cognate antigen is unknown.

The rearrangement links TRBV6-6 to TRBJ2-7; 9 bases line up with TRBD1. The origin of this receptor is an adult who received the AZD1222 COVID-19 vaccine. The sequencing here drew on peripheral blood, taken 28 days after the second AZD1222 dose. CDR3 residues: CASSSNRDRVTEQYF. For the CDR3, the DNA is TGTGCCAGCAGTTCCAACCGGGACAGGGTTACCGAGCAGTACTTC.